Listed here are 32 T cell receptor beta chains from one sample, sequenced in a study of metastatic and nonmetastatic thyroid tumors. Each patient came to thyroid surgery without any prior treatment (of any kind). TCRdb re-called clones via MiXCR from the PCR reads. The data contain over 30,000 clones, under 40% of them singletons. The source material was tumor tissue. The receptor set was obtained from a female donor with papillary thyroid cancer or a benign thyroid nodule (not recorded which). Some clones in this sample may be carry-over from other donors' samples.

The chain has TRBV12-5 and TRBJ1-1; tentative D call: TRBD1 (5 bases). From germline, CDR1 is LGHNT and CDR2 FRNRAP. Trimming cost V 7 bases and J 6 bases, with 12 bases left between them. The CDR3 is 12 amino acids. The CDR3 nucleotides are TGTGCTAGTGCCCTGGGACTACCTGAAGCTTTCTTT. Amino acid sequence: CASALGLPEAFF.

The rearrangement links TRBV6-1 to TRBJ2-7, with 12 bases lining up with TRBD2. The CDR3 sequence is 13 residues long. J was trimmed by 4 bases and V by 5 bases; bases with no gene match: 0. Germline CDR1 MNHNS, CDR2 SASEGT. CDR3 bases: TGTGCCAGCAGTCTAGCGGGAGGGTACGAGCAGTACTTC. This encodes CASSLAGGYEQYF.

The chain recombines TRBV7-2 with TRBJ2-7, with TRBD2 matching 8 bases. Unmatched junction bases numbered 8, after V lost 11 bases and J lost 2 bases. CDR1 and CDR2 from the germline V gene are SGHTA and FQGNSA. This CDR3 comprises 13 residues. The CDR3: CAANRGGTYEQYF. CDR3 nucleotides: TGTGCCGCAAACCGGGGGGGGACCTACGAGCAGTACTTC.

This clone occurred a few times. This chain connects TRBV24-1 to TRBJ2-1; 10 nucleotides agree with TRBD2. The CDR3 is 14 residues long. V dropped 3 bases and J dropped 9; count of bases not matched to a gene: 4. Germline CDR1 is KGHDR and CDR2 is SFDVKD. The DNA of the CDR3 is TGTGCCACCAGTGATAGCGGGAGGGCTCCTGAGCAGTTCTTC. It is translated as CATSDSGRAPEQFF.

Only a few counts were recorded for this clone. A read error may account for a junction end that differs from germline. The CDR3 is CASKKAGPNTRELFF. The CDR3 nucleotides are TGTGCCAGCAAGAAAGCCGGACCCAACACCAGGGAGCTGTTTTTT. J is TRBJ2-2 and V is TRBV28; the D is unclear. CDR1 and CDR2 (germline): MDHEN, SYDVKM. This CDR3 is built from 15 residues.

The rearrangement links TRBV11-2 to TRBJ1-4; the D is unclear. CDR3 length: 13 amino acids. V was shortened by 7 bases and J by 7 bases, with 13 bases between the two germline ends. Germline CDR1 SGHAT, CDR2 FQNNGV. The CDR3 protein is CASTTRGAEKLFF. The DNA for the CDR3 is TGTGCCAGCACCACCCGCGGAGCTGAAAAACTGTTTTTT.

J is TRBJ2-6 and V is TRBV20-1; D perhaps matches TRBD2 (6 bases). The CDR3 covers 17 residues. Trimming stripped 0 bases from V and 2 bases from J, with 14 bases between. From germline, CDR1 is DFQATT and CDR2 SNEGSKA (reference sequence). This CDR3 reads CSARDFRGKPGANVLTF. Here the CDR3 DNA reads TGCAGTGCTAGAGATTTTCGGGGGAAACCTGGGGCCAACGTCCTGACTTTC.

This clone was seen more than once but under ten times. The V call is TRBV12-3 or TRBV12-4, the J call TRBJ2-6, with D unresolved. The CDR3 is 14 residues long. The CDR3 region has the DNA TGTGTCAACCTAAAAAACTCTGGGGCCAACGTCCTGACTTTC. This sequence encodes CVNLKNSGANVLTF.

The chain couples TRBV11-2 to TRBJ2-7; 7 positions agree with TRBD2. CDR1 is SGHAT and CDR2 is FQNNGV in the germline V gene. Trimming removed 1 base from V and 3 bases from J; junction bases left unmatched: 3. There are 14 residues in the CDR3. The CDR3: CASSLVERDYEQYF. CDR3 DNA: TGTGCCAGCAGCTTAGTTGAGCGGGACTACGAGCAGTACTTC.

This clone came up a few times. The chain is built from TRBV15 and TRBJ2-7; D is perhaps TRBD1 (6 bases). The CDR3 loop spans 17 amino acids. V was trimmed by 4 bases and J by 3 bases, leaving 22 bases between them. From germline, CDR1 is LNHNV and CDR2 YYDKDF (reference sequence). CDR3 coding DNA: TGTGCCACCAGCACCCCAGAGTCGGGACACGCCGACTACGAGCAGTACTTC. This encodes CATSTPESGHADYEQYF.

The chain is built from TRBV4-1 and TRBJ1-2; D is unresolved. The germline CDR1 and CDR2 sequences are MGHRA and YSYEKL. The germline V and J ends were trimmed by 4 bases and 2 bases, with 11 bases remaining between them. CDR3 length: 14 amino acids. CDR3 nucleotides: TGCGCCAGCAGCCCGGTCGAAAGGAACTATGGCTACACCTTC. It translates to CASSPVERNYGYTF.

The CDR3 DNA reads TGTGCCAGCAGTGAACAGGTCGAGGGATCACCCCTCCACTTT. Translating gives CASSEQVEGSPLHF. The rearrangement uses TRBV6-1 and TRBJ1-6; no definite D call. Germline CDR1 is MNHNS and CDR2 is SASEGT. This CDR3 spans 14 amino acids. V was clipped by 2 bases and J by 10 bases, with 12 bases between them.

The sample holds a few counts of this clone. The J gene is TRBJ1-5, the V gene TRBV6-2 or TRBV6-3; 7 bases line up with TRBD1. The junction had 9 bases not matched to a gene; V was cut back by 4 bases and J by 3 bases. CDR1 and CDR2 (germline): MNHEY, SVGEGT. This CDR3 spans 16 amino acids. The CDR3 DNA follows: TGTGCCAGCAGTTGGACAGGCGGGGGTCCCAATCAGCCCCAGCATTTT. Protein: CASSWTGGGPNQPQHF.

The DNA for the CDR3 is TGTGCCAGCAGTTTCCAGACTACGGGGTTCAATGGCTACACCTTC. This codes for CASSFQTTGFNGYTF. The chain is built from TRBV12-3 or TRBV12-4 and TRBJ1-2; D gene ambiguous. The CDR3 contains 15 residues. Trimming removed 3 bases from V and 6 bases from J, with 17 bases in between.

A remark on this clone: The junction departs from the called germline gene at one end, perhaps through a read error. CDR3 region: CASSYSSGGFTDTQYF. Here the CDR3 DNA reads TGTGCCAGCAGTTACTCAAGCGGGGGCTTCACAGATACTCAGTATTTT. This rearrangement joins TRBV6-2 or TRBV6-3 to TRBJ2-3; TRBD2 aligns across 8 bases. In germline, CDR1 is MNHEY, CDR2 SVGEGT. The CDR3 has 16 amino acids.

This clone was picked up a small number of times. CDR3 residues: CASSPQIAGVNTGELFF. CDR3 in DNA: TGTGCCAGCAGCCCCCAGATAGCGGGAGTTAACACCGGGGAGCTGTTTTTT. V gene TRBV7-3 combines with J gene TRBJ2-2; TRBD2 matches at 9 bases. CDR3 length: 17 residues. Germline V lookup: CDR1 SGHTA, CDR2 FQGTGA. Trimming cost V 5 bases and J 2 bases; bases outside gene matches: 9.

This clone has a handful of counts. V and J are TRBV11-2 and TRBJ2-7; a possible D gene is TRBD2 (6 bases). Looked up from germline, CDR1 is SGHAT and CDR2 is FQNNGV. This CDR3 region has 16 residues. V shed 2 bases and J shed 3 bases, with 17 bases lying between them. For the CDR3, the DNA is TGTGCCAGCAGCTTAAGAGGAGGAGGGGATGGCTACGAGCAGTACTTC. It specifies CASSLRGGGDGYEQYF. Combining the CDR3 with reference TRBV11-2 and TRBJ2-7 gives the whole variable domain EAGVAQSPRYKIIEKRQSVAFWCNPISGHATLYWYQQILGQGPKLLIQFQNNGVVDDSQLPKDRFSAERLKGVDSTLKIQPAKLEDSAVYLCASSLRGGGDGYEQYFGPGTRLTVT.

This clone was counted only a few times. This chain joins TRBV7-3 and TRBJ2-6, with D unresolved. V was shortened by 0 bases and J by 4 bases, with 7 bases between the two germline ends. Germline-derived CDR1 and CDR2 are SGHTA and FQGTGA. This CDR3 region has 15 residues. In DNA, the CDR3 is TGTGCCAGCAGCTTAACAGGGATCGGGGCCAACGTCCTGACTTTC. Translation: CASSLTGIGANVLTF. The entire variable domain, with the rest obtained from reference TRBV7-3 and TRBJ2-6, is as follows: GAGVSQTPSNKVTEKGKYVELRCDPISGHTALYWYRQSLGQGPEFLIYFQGTGAADDSGLPNDRFFAVRPEGSVSTLKIQRTERGDSAVYLCASSLTGIGANVLTFGAGSRLTVL.

The CDR3 region is CASSFALYNSPLHF. The CDR3 coding sequence is TGTGCCAGCAGCTTTGCGCTCTATAATTCACCCCTCCACTTT. This rearrangement joins TRBV11-2 to TRBJ1-6; D is unclear. Trimming left V 3 bases short and J 3 bases short, with 6 bases between. This CDR3 has 14 amino acids. CDR1 SGHAT and CDR2 FQNNGV come from the germline V gene.

This clone was detected only a few times. The V gene is TRBV6-1, the J gene TRBJ2-7, with TRBD1 matching 11 bases. The CDR3 loop spans 15 amino acids. Looked up from germline, CDR1 is MNHNS and CDR2 is SASEGT. The V gene end was trimmed by 5 bases and the J gene end by 4 bases; junction bases not matched to a gene: 7. The CDR3 sequence: CASSTRDRGRYEQYF. CDR3 coding DNA: TGTGCCAGCAGTACCAGGGACAGGGGGAGGTACGAGCAGTACTTC.

This clone appeared a few times. V usage is TRBV20-1 and J usage is TRBJ2-1; 10 bases line up with TRBD2. The CDR3 is made up of 15 amino acids. The V and J ends lost 1 base and 2 bases, in that order; junction bases with no gene match: 2. Germline V gene sequence: CDR1 DFQATT, CDR2 SNEGSKA (reference sequence). In DNA form, the CDR3 reads TGCAGTGCTAGAGGAGCGGGGGGGCCCTACAATGAGCAGTTCTTC. Translating it yields CSARGAGGPYNEQFF.

The chain employs TRBV11-2 and TRBJ2-7; D is possibly TRBD1 (6 bases). This CDR3 has 16 residues. V lost 5 bases and J 4 bases, leaving 21 bases between the germline ends. Per the germline V gene, CDR1 is SGHAT and CDR2 is FQNNGV. The CDR3 loop reads CASSPDGGRGAYEQYF. DNA of the CDR3: TGTGCCAGCAGCCCCGATGGCGGCAGGGGCGCTTACGAGCAGTACTTC.

V usage is TRBV4-1 and J usage is TRBJ1-1, with TRBD1 matching over 7 bases. The CDR3 runs to 14 residues. The germline gives CDR1 MGHRA, CDR2 YSYEKL. The V gene end was trimmed by 1 base and the J gene end by 4 bases; junction bases not matched to a gene: 3. This CDR3 is CASSQVTGITEAFF. The CDR3 DNA follows: TGCGCCAGCAGCCAAGTGACAGGGATCACTGAAGCTTTCTTT.

The chain joins TRBV20-1 to TRBJ2-2, with no clear D. V was trimmed by 2 bases and J by 4 bases, leaving 8 bases between them. The CDR3 length is 13 residues. Germline values: CDR1 DFQATT, CDR2 SNEGSKA (reference sequence). The DNA of the CDR3 is TGCAGTGCTAGATTCCGGATCACCGGGGAGCTGTTTTTT. Translated, it gives CSARFRITGELFF.

The chain is built from TRBV4-1 and TRBJ1-6, with no clear D. V lost 3 bases and J lost 10, with 16 bases in between. CDR1 and CDR2 from the germline V gene are MGHRA and YSYEKL. The CDR3 contains 15 residues. DNA of the CDR3: TGCGCCAGCAGCCACCTGACGTCCCTGGGGTCACCCCTCCACTTT. As protein: CASSHLTSLGSPLHF.

This clone was picked up a small number of times. At one end, the junction sequence differs from germline, possibly due to a read error. The chain is built from TRBV28 and TRBJ1-1; 7 bases fit TRBD1. Germline-derived CDR1 and CDR2 are MDHEN and SYDVKM. The CDR3 runs 12 residues. CDR3 in amino acids: CAGRGFNTEAFF. In nucleotides, the CDR3 is TGTGCCGGCAGGGGGTTCAACACTGAAGCTTTCTTT. The complete variable domain, with remaining parts taken from reference TRBV28 and TRBJ1-1, reads DVKVTQSSRYLVKRTGEKVFLECVQDMDHENMFWYRQDPGLGLRLIYFSYDVKMKEKGDIPEGYSVSREKKERFSLILESASTNQTSMYLCAGRGFNTEAFFGQGTRLTVV.

This clone was seen a few times. The V and J genes are TRBV24-1 and TRBJ2-2; TRBD1 matches at 9 bases. This CDR3 comprises 16 residues. V gave up 4 bases and J gave up 5 bases; unmatched junction bases: 7. The germline CDR1 and CDR2 sequences are KGHDR and SFDVKD. The CDR3 is CATSDPGQGFTGELFF. The CDR3 region has the DNA TGTGCCACCAGTGACCCGGGACAGGGATTTACCGGGGAGCTGTTTTTT.

The chain uses TRBV7-9 and TRBJ2-1; D might be TRBD2 (6 bases). The CDR3 runs to 12 residues. Germline CDR1 and CDR2: SEHNR and FQNEAQ (reference sequence). Trimming stripped 5 bases from V and 12 bases from J, with 14 bases between. The CDR3 spells CASSRGGLLQFF. The DNA for the CDR3 is TGTGCCAGCAGCCGAGGAGGGCTCTTGCAGTTCTTC.

The chain employs TRBV18 and TRBJ2-1; 7 bases are shared with TRBD2. Trimming cost V 3 bases and J 8 bases; bases outside gene matches: 16. The CDR3 is 17 amino acids. Germline V gene lookup returns CDR1 KGHSH and CDR2 LQKENI. The CDR3 loop is CASSPRVAGVPEDEQFF. CDR3 DNA sequence: TGTGCCAGCTCACCCAGGGTCGCGGGAGTCCCGGAAGATGAGCAGTTCTTC.

This clone was observed a few times. The chain employs TRBV6-5 and TRBJ2-7, with D tentatively TRBD1 (7 bases). The CDR3 contains 15 residues. The V end lost 4 bases, the J end lost 0 bases, and 13 bases lay between the germline ends. From germline, CDR1 is MNHEY and CDR2 SVGAGI. CDR3 bases: TGTGCCAGCAGTTTGGACAGGCGGGGCTCCTACGAGCAGTACTTC. This encodes CASSLDRRGSYEQYF.

This sequence joins TRBV7-8 and TRBJ2-1; D is possibly TRBD2 (5 bases). Germline V CDR1 and CDR2: SGHVS, FQNEAQ. The CDR3 runs to 15 residues. V dropped 3 bases and J dropped 1 base, with 10 bases sitting between them. The CDR3 loop reads CASSFRGLSYNEQFF. For the CDR3, the DNA is TGTGCCAGCAGCTTCCGGGGTTTATCCTACAATGAGCAGTTCTTC.

This clone was found once. The chain links TRBV7-2 to TRBJ1-6, with D possibly TRBD1 on 5 matching bases. Per the germline V gene, CDR1 is SGHTA and CDR2 is FQGNSA. The CDR3 extends over 15 amino acids. The V gene lost 1 base and the J gene lost 3 bases, with 7 bases spanning the gap. CDR3 amino acids: CASSLGQGYNSPLHF. CDR3 DNA sequence: TGTGCCAGCAGCTTAGGGCAGGGCTATAATTCACCCCTCCACTTT. The complete variable domain, with remaining parts taken from reference TRBV7-2 and TRBJ1-6, reads GAGVSQSPSNKVTEKGKDVELRCDPISGHTALYWYRQSLGQGLEFLIYFQGNSAPDKSGLPSDRFSAERTGGSVSTLTIQRTQQEDSAVYLCASSLGQGYNSPLHFGNGTRLTVT.